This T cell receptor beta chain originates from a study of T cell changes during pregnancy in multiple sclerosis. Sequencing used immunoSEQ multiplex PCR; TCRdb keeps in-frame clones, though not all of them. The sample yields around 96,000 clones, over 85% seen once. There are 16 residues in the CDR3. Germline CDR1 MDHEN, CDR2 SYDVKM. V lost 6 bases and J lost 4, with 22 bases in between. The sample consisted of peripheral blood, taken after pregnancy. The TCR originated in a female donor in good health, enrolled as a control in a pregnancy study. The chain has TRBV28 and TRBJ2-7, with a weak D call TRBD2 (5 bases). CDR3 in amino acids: CASSPWTANRGYEQYF. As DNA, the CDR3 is TGTGCCAGCAGCCCCTGGACGGCGAACAGAGGGTACGAGCAGTACTTC.